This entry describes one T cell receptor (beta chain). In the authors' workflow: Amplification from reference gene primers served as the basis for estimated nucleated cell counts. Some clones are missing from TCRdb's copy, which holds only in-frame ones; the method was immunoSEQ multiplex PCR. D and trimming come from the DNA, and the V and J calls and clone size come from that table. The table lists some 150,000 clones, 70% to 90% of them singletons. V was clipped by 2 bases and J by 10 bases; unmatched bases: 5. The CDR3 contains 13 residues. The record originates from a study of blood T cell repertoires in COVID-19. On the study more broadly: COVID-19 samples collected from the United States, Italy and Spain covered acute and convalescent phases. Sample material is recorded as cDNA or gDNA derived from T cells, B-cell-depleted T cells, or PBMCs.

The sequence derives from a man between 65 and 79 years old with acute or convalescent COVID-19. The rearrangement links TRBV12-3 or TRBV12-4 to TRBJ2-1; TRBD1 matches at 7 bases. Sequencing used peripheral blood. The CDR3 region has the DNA TGTGCCAGCAGTTTAAAGGGGGCAGGAGAGCAGTTCTTC. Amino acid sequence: CASSLKGAGEQFF.